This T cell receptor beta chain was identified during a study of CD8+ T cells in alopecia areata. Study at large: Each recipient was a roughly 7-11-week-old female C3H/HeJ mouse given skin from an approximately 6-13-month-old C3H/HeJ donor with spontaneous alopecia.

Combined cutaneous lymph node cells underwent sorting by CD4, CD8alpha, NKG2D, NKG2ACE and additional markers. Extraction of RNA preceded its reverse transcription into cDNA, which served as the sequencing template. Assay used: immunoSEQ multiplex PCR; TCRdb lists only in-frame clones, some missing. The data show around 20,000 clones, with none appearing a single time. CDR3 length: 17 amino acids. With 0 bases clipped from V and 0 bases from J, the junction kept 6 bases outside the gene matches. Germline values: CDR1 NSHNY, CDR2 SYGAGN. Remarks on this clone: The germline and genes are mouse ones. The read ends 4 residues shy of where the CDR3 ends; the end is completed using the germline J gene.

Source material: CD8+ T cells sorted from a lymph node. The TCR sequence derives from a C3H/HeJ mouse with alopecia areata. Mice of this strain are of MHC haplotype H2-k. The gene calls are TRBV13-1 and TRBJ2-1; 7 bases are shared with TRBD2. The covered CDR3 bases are TGTGCCAGCAGTGATGTAGGGCTGGGGGTTAACTATGCT. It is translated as CASSDVGLGVNYA. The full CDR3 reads CASSDVGLGVNYAEQFF.